This T cell receptor beta chain is drawn from a study of a mutant IDH1 vaccine in newly diagnosed glioma. Study-wide context: The start of vaccination came 4-6 weeks after radiotherapy alone, or with temozolomide cycles.

Using immunoSEQ multiplex PCR, the repertoire was profiled, and TCRdb retains in-frame clones only, with some absent. The profile covers about 48,000 clones, with roughly three quarters appearing a single time and around 6.7% taken by the ten largest. The sample's time point: week 35, safety follow-up. A 20-mer mutant IDH1 peptide at 300 ug was injected subcutaneously with topical imiquimod. As regards this clone: What it binds is not known.

V was cut by 0 bases and J by 8 bases, with 13 bases left in between. Per the germline V gene, CDR1 is KGHSH and CDR2 is LQKENI. The CDR3 has 14 residues. This rearrangement joins TRBV18 to TRBJ1-2; D uncertain. This TCR derives from a man between 35 and 55 years old with glioma. Specimen: PBMCs, collected from a glioma patient whose treatment included an IDH1 peptide vaccine. CDR3 in amino acids: CASSPPREVRGYTF. The CDR3 bases are TGTGCCAGCTCACCACCGAGGGAAGTGAGGGGCTACACCTTC.